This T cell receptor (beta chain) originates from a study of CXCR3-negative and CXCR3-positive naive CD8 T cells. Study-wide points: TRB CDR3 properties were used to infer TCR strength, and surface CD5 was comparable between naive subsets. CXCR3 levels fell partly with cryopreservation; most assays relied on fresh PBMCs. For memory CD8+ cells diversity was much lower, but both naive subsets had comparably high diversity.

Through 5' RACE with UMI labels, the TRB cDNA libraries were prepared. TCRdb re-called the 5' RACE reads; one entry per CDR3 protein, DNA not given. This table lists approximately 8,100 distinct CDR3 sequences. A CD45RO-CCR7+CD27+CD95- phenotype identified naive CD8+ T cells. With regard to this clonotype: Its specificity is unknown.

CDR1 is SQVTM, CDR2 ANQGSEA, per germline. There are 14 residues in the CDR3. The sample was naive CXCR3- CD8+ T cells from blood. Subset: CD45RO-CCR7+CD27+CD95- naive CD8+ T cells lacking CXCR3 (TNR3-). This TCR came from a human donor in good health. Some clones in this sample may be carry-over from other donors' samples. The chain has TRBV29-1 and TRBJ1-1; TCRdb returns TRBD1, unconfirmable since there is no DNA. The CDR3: CSVGPGDRNTEAFF.